This T cell receptor beta chain was sequenced during a study of Graves' ophthalmopathy and Graves' hyperthyroidism. Study background: Researchers obtained peripheral blood at initial diagnosis, before any treatment had begun.

TCR beta CDR3 regions were amplified from RNA transcripts. HTBI primers were used in a first-round RT-PCR, which preceded a second-round multiplex PCR. TCRdb passed the multiplex PCR reads through MiXCR, listing each CDR3 protein once. The sample yields roughly 230,000 distinct CDR3 sequences, 20% to 25% seen once. PBMCs were isolated by Ficoll-Paque density gradient centrifugation, using around 10 ml of fresh peripheral blood as the starting material. The CDR3 spans 14 residues. V was trimmed by 9 bases and J by 1 base, leaving 13 bases between them. The germline CDR1 and CDR2 sequences are SGHRS and YFSETQ. There are many counts of this clonotype.

The clonotype comes from a woman between 45 and 60 years old with Graves' ophthalmopathy. What was sequenced was peripheral blood. The gene calls are TRBV5-1 and TRBJ2-2; possible D gene TRBD2, 5 bases. As DNA, the CDR3 is TGCGCCACCGGGATTGACGGGAACACCGGGGAGCTGTTTTTT. Translation gives CATGIDGNTGELFF.